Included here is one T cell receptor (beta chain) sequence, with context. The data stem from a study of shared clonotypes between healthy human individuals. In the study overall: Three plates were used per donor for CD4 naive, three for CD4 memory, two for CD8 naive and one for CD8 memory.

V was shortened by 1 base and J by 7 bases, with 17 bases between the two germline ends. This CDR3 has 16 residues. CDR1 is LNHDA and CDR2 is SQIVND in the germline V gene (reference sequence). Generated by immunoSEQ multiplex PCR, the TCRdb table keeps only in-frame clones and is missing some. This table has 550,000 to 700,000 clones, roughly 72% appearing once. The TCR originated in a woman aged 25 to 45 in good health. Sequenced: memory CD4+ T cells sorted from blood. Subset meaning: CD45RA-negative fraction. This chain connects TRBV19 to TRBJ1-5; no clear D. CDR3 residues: CASSIVGLGLAQPQHF. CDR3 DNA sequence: TGTGCCAGTAGTATAGTCGGTCTGGGGTTGGCCCAGCCCCAGCATTTT.